These T cell receptor beta chains were read from a single sample in a study of cytomegalovirus exposure and HLA in healthy donors. Only in-frame clones appear in the TCRdb table, and some are missing; sequencing was by immunoSEQ multiplex PCR. The data show about 200,000 clones, 65% to 80% seen once. Sequencing was performed on PBMCs. These TCRs come from a woman in her thirties in good health and CMV-seropositive. Each CDR3 is given with its conserved first and last residue. D genes are given only for firm matches. Clone size is not always given. Where it is, it says once, few, many or a class for expanded clones.

DNA: TGTGCCAGCTCACCAGAGATTGACTCTGGAAACACCATATATTTT; CDR3: CASSPEIDSGNTIYF; J: TRBJ1-3; V: TRBV18; D: NA; size: NA
DNA: TGTGCCAGCACCGAACAGGGGGATCAGCCCCAGCATTTT; CDR3: CASTEQGDQPQHF; J: TRBJ1-5; V: TRBV6-6; D: TRBD1; size: NA
DNA: TGTGCCAGGGCTTCAGGGGTGGCTGAAGCTTTCTTT; CDR3: CARASGVAEAFF; J: TRBJ1-1; V: TRBV21-1; D: NA; size: NA
DNA: TGTGCCTGGAGTCCCGGAACAGGGGCCGGGGAGCTGTTTTTT; CDR3: CAWSPGTGAGELFF; J: TRBJ2-2; V: TRBV30; D: TRBD1; size: few
DNA: TGTGCCAGCAGCCAAGACCCTCCCGCGAACTATGGCTACACCTTC; CDR3: CASSQDPPANYGYTF; J: TRBJ1-2; V: TRBV4-2; D: NA; size: NA
DNA: TGTGCCAGCAGCCCCGGACAGGGGGCATACGAGCAGTACTTC; CDR3: CASSPGQGAYEQYF; J: TRBJ2-7; V: TRBV6-5; D: TRBD1; size: NA
DNA: TGTGCCAGCACTGTTGACAGGCGGGAGACCCAGTACTTC; CDR3: CASTVDRRETQYF; J: TRBJ2-5; V: TRBV2; D: NA; size: NA
DNA: TGCGCCAGCAGTCATCGACAGGTCCAAAACGAGGGGTCCTACAATGAGCAGTTCTTC; CDR3: CASSHRQVQNEGSYNEQFF; J: TRBJ2-1; V: TRBV23-1; D: NA; size: once
DNA: TGTGCCAGCAGGACAAGCGGAGCGAAGGCAGATACGCAGTATTTT; CDR3: CASRTSGAKADTQYF; J: TRBJ2-3; V: TRBV25-1; D: NA; size: NA
DNA: TGTGCCAGTAGTATAGATGGGACTCAGATCTACGAGCAGTACTTC; CDR3: CASSIDGTQIYEQYF; J: TRBJ2-7; V: TRBV19; D: NA; size: NA
DNA: TGTGCCTGGAGCCTGGGACTAGCTGCAGAGACCCAGTACTTC; CDR3: CAWSLGLAAETQYF; J: TRBJ2-5; V: TRBV30; D: TRBD2; size: NA
DNA: TGTGCCAGCAGGGTCGACAGAAACCCCTACAATGAGCAGTTCTTC; CDR3: CASRVDRNPYNEQFF; J: TRBJ2-1; V: TRBV6-5; D: NA; size: NA
DNA: TGTGCCAGCAGAAGAGAGACAGCGGCCAAAAACATTCAGTACTTC; CDR3: CASRRETAAKNIQYF; J: TRBJ2-4; V: TRBV6-5; D: NA; size: NA
DNA: TGCGCCAGCAGCCAAGACGCAGGGACTGGAAACACCATATATTTT; CDR3: CASSQDAGTGNTIYF; J: TRBJ1-3; V: TRBV4-3; D: NA; size: NA
DNA: TGTGCCAGCAGCTTACCGGGGGGCGGGAGTAAATCCAAAAACATTCAGTACTTC; CDR3: CASSLPGGGSKSKNIQYF; J: TRBJ2-4; V: TRBV13; D: NA; size: NA
DNA: TGTGCCAGCAGACGACAGGGGAACACTGAAGCTTTCTTT; CDR3: CASRRQGNTEAFF; J: TRBJ1-1; V: TRBV6-5; D: TRBD1; size: NA
DNA: TGCGCCAGCAGCCAAGACCTCGTTGGACAGGCCGCTTACAATGAGCAGTTCTTC; CDR3: CASSQDLVGQAAYNEQFF; J: TRBJ2-1; V: TRBV4-3; D: TRBD1; size: once
DNA: TGTGCCAGCAGTACTAGCGGGAGTTTAGATACGCAGTATTTT; CDR3: CASSTSGSLDTQYF; J: TRBJ2-3; V: TRBV27; D: TRBD2; size: NA
DNA: TGTGCCAACTCGACAGGGGCGTATGGCTACACCTTC; CDR3: CANSTGAYGYTF; J: TRBJ1-2; V: TRBV21-1; D: NA; size: NA
DNA: TGTGCCAGCAGTACCTGGGGACAGGGGACCGCAGAGACCCAGTACTTC; CDR3: CASSTWGQGTAETQYF; J: TRBJ2-5; V: TRBV28; D: TRBD1; size: NA
DNA: TGTGCCAGCAGCCCAGGGGTAAGGGACTCCTACGAGCAGTACTTC; CDR3: CASSPGVRDSYEQYF; J: TRBJ2-7; V: TRBV7-8; D: NA; size: NA
DNA: TGTGCCAGCAGTTCGTCAGGGGCGCCCTGGGTAGACACCATATATTTT; CDR3: CASSSSGAPWVDTIYF; J: TRBJ1-3; V: TRBV6-5; D: NA; size: NA
DNA: TGTGCCAGCAGCCCCGAGACAGCAACTAATGAAAAACTGTTTTTT; CDR3: CASSPETATNEKLFF; J: TRBJ1-4; V: TRBV5-4; D: NA; size: NA
DNA: TGTGCCAGCAGACGTACAGGGAATGATCAGCCCCAGCATTTT; CDR3: CASRRTGNDQPQHF; J: TRBJ1-5; V: TRBV27; D: NA; size: NA
DNA: TGTGCCAGCAGCGTAGGAGGGGGCGCCGCAGATACGCAGTATTTT; CDR3: CASSVGGGAADTQYF; J: TRBJ2-3; V: TRBV9; D: TRBD1; size: NA
DNA: TGCGCCAGCAGGAGACAGGGGGCGAACTATGGCTACACCTTC; CDR3: CASRRQGANYGYTF; J: TRBJ1-2; V: TRBV4-1; D: TRBD1; size: NA
DNA: TGTGCCAGCAGCGTTAGCTTCGGGGGTAAGGGTGAAGCTTTCTTT; CDR3: CASSVSFGGKGEAFF; J: TRBJ1-1; V: TRBV7-8; D: NA; size: NA
DNA: TGCAGCGGTACCGGACAGGGCGGTGAGCAGTACTTC; CDR3: CSGTGQGGEQYF; J: TRBJ2-7; V: TRBV29-1; D: TRBD1; size: NA
DNA: TGCGCCAGCAGCTTGGACAGGGGGAATGGCTACACCTTC; CDR3: CASSLDRGNGYTF; J: TRBJ1-2; V: TRBV5-1; D: TRBD1; size: NA
DNA: TGTGCCAGCAGCTGGGGACTAGCGGGAGACGAGCAGTACTTC; CDR3: CASSWGLAGDEQYF; J: TRBJ2-7; V: TRBV5-5; D: TRBD2; size: NA
DNA: TGTGCCAGCAGCCAAGGGCCGGGACAGGGGAACACTGAAGCTTTCTTT; CDR3: CASSQGPGQGNTEAFF; J: TRBJ1-1; V: TRBV4-2; D: TRBD1; size: NA
DNA: TGTGCCAGCAGCCCCGGAGTGAACACCGGGGAGCTGTTTTTT; CDR3: CASSPGVNTGELFF; J: TRBJ2-2; V: TRBV7-7; D: NA; size: NA
DNA: TGTGCCAGCAGTGATGCCGGAGCTTTCTTT; CDR3: CASSDAGAFF; J: TRBJ1-1; V: TRBV2; D: NA; size: NA
DNA: TGTGCCAGCAGCTTGGTAGGGGCTGGAAACACCATATATTTT; CDR3: CASSLVGAGNTIYF; J: TRBJ1-3; V: TRBV5-6; D: NA; size: NA
DNA: TGCGCCAGCAGCCAAGATACGGACCTAGCGGGGGGAGAGACCCAGTACTTC; CDR3: CASSQDTDLAGGETQYF; J: TRBJ2-5; V: TRBV4-3; D: TRBD2; size: NA
DNA: TGTGCCAGCAGCGTAGTTTCAGCGGGAACTTACAATGAGCAGTTCTTC; CDR3: CASSVVSAGTYNEQFF; J: TRBJ2-1; V: TRBV9; D: TRBD2; size: NA
DNA: TGTGCCAGCAGCTCGACAGCTTTTAATGAAAAACTGTTTTTT; CDR3: CASSSTAFNEKLFF; J: TRBJ1-4; V: TRBV7-6; D: NA; size: NA
DNA: TGTGCCAGCAGCTTAGGGGGAGTGGGCTATGGCTACACCTTC; CDR3: CASSLGGVGYGYTF; J: TRBJ1-2; V: TRBV11-2; D: NA; size: NA
DNA: TGCGCCAGCAGCTCGACTATCGCTGCTGGAAACACCATATATTTT; CDR3: CASSSTIAAGNTIYF; J: TRBJ1-3; V: TRBV5-1; D: NA; size: few
DNA: TGTGCCAGTAAGGACAGTTACCAAGAGACCCAGTACTTC; CDR3: CASKDSYQETQYF; J: TRBJ2-5; V: TRBV19; D: NA; size: NA